The clone carrying this T cell receptor (beta chain) was recorded at least ten times. This specimen comes from a study of Tregs in tolerant kidney transplant recipients. V gave up 0 bases and J gave up 6 bases, with 5 bases separating them. The CDR3 is 11 amino acids. Germline lookup yields CDR1 GTSNPN and CDR2 SVGIG (reference sequence). TCRdb's copy holds only in-frame clones and misses some; the assay was immunoSEQ multiplex PCR. The sample has around 61,000 clones, around 88% seen once. This TCR was recovered from a human donor in good health. The sequenced material came from CD4+ T cells from blood. The chain is built from TRBV30 and TRBJ1-1; D not resolved. In DNA, the CDR3 is TGTGCCTGGAGTGTGGCGGCTGAAGCTTTCTTT. Translating gives CAWSVAAEAFF.